The 10 T cell receptor beta chains given below trace back to one sample, sequenced in a study of T-cell memory formation after mild COVID-19 (dated by TCRdb to the early 2020s). Libraries were prepared through 5' RACE. TCRdb shows the sequencer as Illumina NovaSeq 6000. TCRdb reprocessed the public reads (quality trimming at Q25 with fastp, clone calling with MiXCR) and kept in-frame beta chains. Entries that share a CDR3 protein sequence are merged under the most common genes and DNA. In this sample the table shows some 210,000 distinct CDR3 sequences, about a sixth of which occur a single time. 2% to 2.5% of the sample comes from the top ten. The sequencing input was PBMCs or a T cell subset sorted from them (not recorded which). The source of these receptors is an adult woman who had mild COVID-19 (a few samples of this study predate the infection). The sample titles of this study are shuffled in the database, so cell type and time point are left out; the donor was told from shared clones.

This clonotype was detected a few times. The rearrangement uses TRBV12-3 or TRBV12-4 and TRBJ1-1; D ambiguous. There are 12 residues in the CDR3. Deletions cut 6 bases from V and 1 base from J, with 6 bases between. CDR3 coding DNA: TGTGCCAGCAGAAGTCCGAACACTGAAGCTTTCTTT. It yields the protein CASRSPNTEAFF.

A few counts support this clonotype. The CDR3 nucleotides read TGCAGCGTTTCCGACAGCTACGAGCAGTACTTC. Encoded protein: CSVSDSYEQYF. The chain links TRBV29-1 to TRBJ2-7; maybe TRBD1 (5 bases). The germline V gene encodes CDR1 SQVTM and CDR2 ANQGSEA. The CDR3 is made up of 11 amino acids. The V and J ends lost 5 bases and 3 bases respectively, with 8 bases between them.

This clonotype was seen more than once but under ten times. The CDR3 nucleotides read TGCAGTGCTAGTACGGGACGCACAGATACGCAGTATTTT. Amino acids: CSASTGRTDTQYF. The chain links TRBV20-1 to TRBJ2-3, with D perhaps given as TRBD1 or TRBD2 (5 bases each). CDR1 DFQATT and CDR2 SNEGSKA come from the germline V gene (reference sequence). V lost 3 bases and J lost 1, with 8 bases in between. CDR3 size: 13 residues.

The chain uses TRBV7-9 and TRBJ2-1; 12 nucleotides agree with TRBD2. The CDR3 is 15 amino acids. The junction had 7 bases not matched to a gene; V was cut back by 5 bases and J by 8 bases. Germline values: CDR1 SEHNR, CDR2 FQNEAQ (reference sequence). The CDR3 DNA sequence: TGTGCCAGCAGCCAACGGACTAGCGGGAACGATGAGCAGTTCTTC. As protein: CASSQRTSGNDEQFF.

The V gene is TRBV4-2, the J gene TRBJ2-1, with TRBD2 identical over 8 bases. Germline assignment: CDR1 LGHNA and CDR2 YNFKEQ. With V trimmed by 5 bases and J by 8 bases, 5 bases remained unmatched. The CDR3 contains 13 residues. The CDR3: CASSSMTSDEQFF. CDR3 DNA sequence: TGTGCCAGCAGCTCCATGACTAGCGATGAGCAGTTCTTC.

This clonotype came up a few times. The chain links TRBV20-1 to TRBJ2-3; 9 bases agree with TRBD2. The CDR3 is 14 residues long. The germline CDR1 and CDR2 sequences are DFQATT and SNEGSKA (reference sequence). Trimming at V came to 6 bases and at J to 2 bases, leaving 6 bases not matched to a gene. CDR3 in amino acids: CSARRLADTDTQYF. The CDR3 coding sequence is TGCAGTGCCCGGAGACTAGCGGACACAGATACGCAGTATTTT.

This clonotype turned up a few times. The chain uses TRBV20-1 and TRBJ1-4; D is undetermined. The CDR3 extends over 12 amino acids. Deletions cut 2 bases from V and 5 bases from J, with 6 bases between. Per germline, CDR1 DFQATT and CDR2 SNEGSKA (reference sequence). The CDR3 DNA is TGCAGTGCTAGATTGGGGAATGAAAAACTGTTTTTT. This translates into CSARLGNEKLFF.

Only a few counts were recorded for this clonotype. This chain connects TRBV6-7 to TRBJ2-1; D remains ambiguous. TRBV6-7 has ORF status, its function being uncertain. Trimming took 0 bases from V and 12 from J, leaving 21 bases between them. The CDR3 loop spans 16 amino acids. CDR3 residues: CASSYSSIPTGEVQFF. The CDR3 DNA follows: TGTGCCAGCAGTTACTCGAGTATCCCTACTGGAGAGGTGCAGTTCTTC.

In this sample, this clonotype turned up many times. The V gene is TRBV19, the J gene TRBJ2-4; unclear D gene. The V and J ends lost 10 bases and 5 bases respectively, with 21 bases between them. This CDR3 has 15 residues. Germline CDR1 is LNHDA and CDR2 is SQIVND (reference sequence). CDR3: CATTQPSGSENIQYF. CDR3 in DNA: TGTGCCACCACCCAGCCATCGGGTTCCGAAAACATTCAGTACTTC.

V and J are TRBV11-2 and TRBJ2-3; 7 bases fit TRBD1. J gave up 7 bases and V 7 bases, and 14 bases lay outside the gene matches. Germline lookup yields CDR1 SGHAT and CDR2 FQNNGV. The CDR3 consists of 15 residues. The CDR3 coding sequence is TGTGCCAGCACTCCTTTCGGACAGGCGGCAAATACGCAGTATTTT. This encodes CASTPFGQAANTQYF. Looking up the rest from reference TRBV11-2 and TRBJ2-3 gives the full variable domain: EAGVAQSPRYKIIEKRQSVAFWCNPISGHATLYWYQQILGQGPKLLIQFQNNGVVDDSQLPKDRFSAERLKGVDSTLKIQPAKLEDSAVYLCASTPFGQAANTQYFGPGTRLTVL.